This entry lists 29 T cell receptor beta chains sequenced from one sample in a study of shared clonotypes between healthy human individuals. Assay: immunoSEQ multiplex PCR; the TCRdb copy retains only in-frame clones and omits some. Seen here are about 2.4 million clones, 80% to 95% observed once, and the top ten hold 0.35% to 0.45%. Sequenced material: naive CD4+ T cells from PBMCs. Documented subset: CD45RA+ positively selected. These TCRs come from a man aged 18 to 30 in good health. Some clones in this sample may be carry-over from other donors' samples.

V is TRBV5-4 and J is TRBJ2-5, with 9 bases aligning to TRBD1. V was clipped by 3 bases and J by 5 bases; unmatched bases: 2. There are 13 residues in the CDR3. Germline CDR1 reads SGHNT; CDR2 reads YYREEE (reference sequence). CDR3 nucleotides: TGTGCCAGCAGCTGGGACAGGGCGGAGACCCAGTACTTC. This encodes CASSWDRAETQYF.

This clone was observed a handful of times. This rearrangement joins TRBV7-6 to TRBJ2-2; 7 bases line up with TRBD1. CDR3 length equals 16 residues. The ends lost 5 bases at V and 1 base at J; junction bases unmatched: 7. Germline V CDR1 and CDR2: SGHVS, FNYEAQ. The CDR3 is CASSLLGTVNTGELFF. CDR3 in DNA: TGTGCCAGCAGCCTGCTGGGGACAGTGAACACCGGGGAGCTGTTTTTT.

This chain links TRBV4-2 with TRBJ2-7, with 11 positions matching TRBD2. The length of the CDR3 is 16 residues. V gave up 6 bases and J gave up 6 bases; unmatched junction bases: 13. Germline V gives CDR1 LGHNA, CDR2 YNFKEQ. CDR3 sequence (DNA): TGTGCCAGCAGGGGGGTCACTAGCGGGAGAATAGGCGAGCAGTACTTC. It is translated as CASRGVTSGRIGEQYF.

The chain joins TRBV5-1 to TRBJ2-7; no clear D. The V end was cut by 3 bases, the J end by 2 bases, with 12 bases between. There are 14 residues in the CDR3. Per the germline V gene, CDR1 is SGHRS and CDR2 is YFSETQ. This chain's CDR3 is CASSSTGPPYEQYF. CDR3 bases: TGCGCCAGCAGCTCGACGGGCCCCCCCTACGAGCAGTACTTC. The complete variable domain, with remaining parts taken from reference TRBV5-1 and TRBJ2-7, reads KAGVTQTPRYLIKTRGQQVTLSCSPISGHRSVSWYQQTPGQGLQFLFEYFSETQRNKGNFPGRFSGRQFSNSRSEMNVSTLELGDSALYLCASSSTGPPYEQYFGPGTRLTVT.

The CDR3 sequence is CASSPGGGGGTDTQYF. CDR3 nucleotide sequence: TGCGCCAGCAGCCCCGGCGGGGGCGGGGGCACAGATACGCAGTATTTT. The chain couples TRBV5-1 to TRBJ2-3; D may be TRBD2 (7 bases). The germline V and J ends were trimmed by 4 bases and 1 base, with 16 bases remaining between them. CDR3 length: 16 amino acids. Germline assignment: CDR1 SGHRS and CDR2 YFSETQ.

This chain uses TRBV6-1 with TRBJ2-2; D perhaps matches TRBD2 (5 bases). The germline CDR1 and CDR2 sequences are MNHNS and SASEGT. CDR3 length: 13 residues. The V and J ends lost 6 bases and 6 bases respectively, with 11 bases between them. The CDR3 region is CASRREGAGELFF. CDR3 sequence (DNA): TGTGCCAGCAGACGGGAAGGAGCCGGGGAGCTGTTTTTT.

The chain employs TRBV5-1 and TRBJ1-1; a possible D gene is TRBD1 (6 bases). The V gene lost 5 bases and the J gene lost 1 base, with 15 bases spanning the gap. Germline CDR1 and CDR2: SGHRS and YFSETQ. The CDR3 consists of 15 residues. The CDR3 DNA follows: TGCGCCAGCAGAGCCCAGGGGATGGGGAACACTGAAGCTTTCTTT. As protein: CASRAQGMGNTEAFF.

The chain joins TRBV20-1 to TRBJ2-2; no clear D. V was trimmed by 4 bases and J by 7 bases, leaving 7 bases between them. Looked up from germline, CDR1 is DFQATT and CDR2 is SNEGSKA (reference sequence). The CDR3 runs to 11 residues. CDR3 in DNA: TGCAGTGCTACAGTTGGCGGGGAGCTGTTTTTT. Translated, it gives CSATVGGELFF.

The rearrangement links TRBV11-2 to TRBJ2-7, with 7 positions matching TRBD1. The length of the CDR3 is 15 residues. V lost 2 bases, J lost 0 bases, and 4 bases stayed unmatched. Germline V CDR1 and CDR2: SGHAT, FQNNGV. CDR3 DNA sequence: TGTGCCAGCAGCTTACGCCCAGGGGGCTCCTACGAGCAGTACTTC. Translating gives CASSLRPGGSYEQYF.

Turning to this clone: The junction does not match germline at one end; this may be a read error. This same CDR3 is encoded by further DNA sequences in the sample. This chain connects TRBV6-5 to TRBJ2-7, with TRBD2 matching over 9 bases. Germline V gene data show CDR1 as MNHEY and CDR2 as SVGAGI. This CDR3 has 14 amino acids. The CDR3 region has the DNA TGTGCCAGCAGTTACGGCGGGAGGGCCTATGAGCAGTACTTC. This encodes CASSYGGRAYEQYF.

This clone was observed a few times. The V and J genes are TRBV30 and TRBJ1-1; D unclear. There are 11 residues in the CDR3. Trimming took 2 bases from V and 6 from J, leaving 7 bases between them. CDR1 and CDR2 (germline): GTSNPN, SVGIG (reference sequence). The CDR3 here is CAWSRASEAFF. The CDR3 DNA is TGTGCCTGGAGTAGGGCTTCTGAAGCTTTCTTT.

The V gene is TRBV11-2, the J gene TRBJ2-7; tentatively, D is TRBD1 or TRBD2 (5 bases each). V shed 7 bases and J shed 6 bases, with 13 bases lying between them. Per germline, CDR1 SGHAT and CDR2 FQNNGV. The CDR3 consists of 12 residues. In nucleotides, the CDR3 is TGTGCCAGCAATGGGGGATTGGGCGAGCAGTACTTC. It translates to CASNGGLGEQYF.

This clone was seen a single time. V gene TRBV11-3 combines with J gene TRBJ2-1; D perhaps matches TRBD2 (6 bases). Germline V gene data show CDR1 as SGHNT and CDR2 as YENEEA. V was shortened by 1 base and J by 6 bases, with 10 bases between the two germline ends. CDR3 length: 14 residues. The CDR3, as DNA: TGTGCCAGCAGCTTAGGACTAGGGGCCAATGAGCAGTTCTTC. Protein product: CASSLGLGANEQFF.

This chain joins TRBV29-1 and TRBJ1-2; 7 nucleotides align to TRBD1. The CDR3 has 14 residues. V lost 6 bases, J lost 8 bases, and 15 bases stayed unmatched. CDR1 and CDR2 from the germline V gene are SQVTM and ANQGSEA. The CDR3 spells CSVSGRQGNIGYTF. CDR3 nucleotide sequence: TGCAGCGTGAGCGGGAGACAGGGAAACATCGGCTACACCTTC. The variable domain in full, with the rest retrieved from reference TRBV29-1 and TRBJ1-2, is SAVISQKPSRDICQRGTSLTIQCQVDSQVTMMFWYRQQPGQSLTLIATANQGSEATYESGFVIDKFPISRPNLTFSTLTVSNMSPEDSSIYLCSVSGRQGNIGYTFGSGTRLTVV.

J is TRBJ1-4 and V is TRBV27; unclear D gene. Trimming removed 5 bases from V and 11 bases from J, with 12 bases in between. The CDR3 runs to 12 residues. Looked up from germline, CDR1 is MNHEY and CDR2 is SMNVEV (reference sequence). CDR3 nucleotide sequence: TGTGCCAGCAGTAAAGGAGGTGATAAACTGTTTTTT. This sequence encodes CASSKGGDKLFF.

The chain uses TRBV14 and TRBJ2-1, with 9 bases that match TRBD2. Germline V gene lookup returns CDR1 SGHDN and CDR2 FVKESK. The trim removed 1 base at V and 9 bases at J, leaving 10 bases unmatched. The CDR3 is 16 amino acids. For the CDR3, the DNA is TGTGCCAGCAGCCAAGCGGGCAGCGGGAGGCAAGGTGAGCAGTTCTTC. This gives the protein CASSQAGSGRQGEQFF. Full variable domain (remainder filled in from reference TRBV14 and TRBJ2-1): EAGVTQFPSHSVIEKGQTVTLRCDPISGHDNLYWYRRVMGKEIKFLLHFVKESKQDESGMPNNRFLAERTGGTYSTLKVQPAELEDSGVYFCASSQAGSGRQGEQFFGPGTRLTVL.

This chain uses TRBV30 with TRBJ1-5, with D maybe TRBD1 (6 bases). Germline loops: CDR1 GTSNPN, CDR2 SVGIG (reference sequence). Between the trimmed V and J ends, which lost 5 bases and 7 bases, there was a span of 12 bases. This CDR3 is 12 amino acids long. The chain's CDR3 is CAWSPGEQPQHF. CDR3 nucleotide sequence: TGTGCCTGGTCGCCAGGGGAACAGCCCCAGCATTTT.

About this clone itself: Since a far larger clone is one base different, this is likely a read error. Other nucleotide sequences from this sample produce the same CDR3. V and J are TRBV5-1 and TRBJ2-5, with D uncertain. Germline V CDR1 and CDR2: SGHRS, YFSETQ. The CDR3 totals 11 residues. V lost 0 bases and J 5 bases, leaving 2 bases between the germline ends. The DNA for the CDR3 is TGCGCCAGCAGCTTGGACGAGACCCAGTACTTC. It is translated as CASSLDETQYF.

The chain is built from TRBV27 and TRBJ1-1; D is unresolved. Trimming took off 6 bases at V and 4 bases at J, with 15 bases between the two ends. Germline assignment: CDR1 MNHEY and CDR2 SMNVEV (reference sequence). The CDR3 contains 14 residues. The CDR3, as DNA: TGTGCCAGCAGCCTGCTAGCGGGTAGCACTGAAGCTTTCTTT. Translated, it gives CASSLLAGSTEAFF.

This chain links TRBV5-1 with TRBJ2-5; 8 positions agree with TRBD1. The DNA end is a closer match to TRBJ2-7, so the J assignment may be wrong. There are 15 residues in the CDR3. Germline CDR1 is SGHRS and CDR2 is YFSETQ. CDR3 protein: CASSLTTGAAYEQYF. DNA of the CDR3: TGCGCCAGCAGCTTGACGACAGGGGCCGCCTACGAGCAGTACTTC.

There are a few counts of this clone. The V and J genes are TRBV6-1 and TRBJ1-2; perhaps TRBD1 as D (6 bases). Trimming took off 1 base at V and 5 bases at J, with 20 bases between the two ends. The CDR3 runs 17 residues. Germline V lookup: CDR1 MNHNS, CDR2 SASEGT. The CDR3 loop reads CASSEGGYREKGYGYTF. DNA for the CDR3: TGTGCCAGCAGTGAAGGGGGGTACAGGGAGAAGGGTTATGGCTACACCTTC.

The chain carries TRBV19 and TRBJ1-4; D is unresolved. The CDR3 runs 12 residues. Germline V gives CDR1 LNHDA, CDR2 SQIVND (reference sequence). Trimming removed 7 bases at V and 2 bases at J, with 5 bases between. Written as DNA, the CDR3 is TGTGCCAGTACTCGGACTAATGAAAAACTGTTTTTT. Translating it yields CASTRTNEKLFF.

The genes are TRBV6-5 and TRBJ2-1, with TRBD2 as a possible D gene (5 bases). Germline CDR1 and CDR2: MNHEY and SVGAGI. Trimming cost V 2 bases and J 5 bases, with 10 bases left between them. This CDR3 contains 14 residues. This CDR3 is CASSYRLANNEQFF. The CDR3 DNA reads TGTGCCAGCAGTTACCGTCTAGCCAACAATGAGCAGTTCTTC.

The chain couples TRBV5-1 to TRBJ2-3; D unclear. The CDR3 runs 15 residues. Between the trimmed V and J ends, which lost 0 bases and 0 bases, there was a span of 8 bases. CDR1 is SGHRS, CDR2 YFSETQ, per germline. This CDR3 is CASSLGAASTDTQYF. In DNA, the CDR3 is TGCGCCAGCAGCTTGGGGGCAGCTAGCACAGATACGCAGTATTTT.

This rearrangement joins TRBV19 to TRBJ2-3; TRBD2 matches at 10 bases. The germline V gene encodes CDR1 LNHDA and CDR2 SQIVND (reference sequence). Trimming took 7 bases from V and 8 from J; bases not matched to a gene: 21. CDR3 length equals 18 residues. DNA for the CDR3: TGTGCCAGTATGGTGACTAGCGGGCTATCCCCGCTAGGTCGTACGCAGTATTTT. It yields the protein CASMVTSGLSPLGRTQYF.

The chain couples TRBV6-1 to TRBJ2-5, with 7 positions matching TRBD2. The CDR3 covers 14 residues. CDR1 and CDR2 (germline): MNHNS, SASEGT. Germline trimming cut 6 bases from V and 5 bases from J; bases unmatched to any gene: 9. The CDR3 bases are TGTGCCAGCAGAGATGGGGGGGATGAGGAGACCCAGTACTTC. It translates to CASRDGGDEETQYF.

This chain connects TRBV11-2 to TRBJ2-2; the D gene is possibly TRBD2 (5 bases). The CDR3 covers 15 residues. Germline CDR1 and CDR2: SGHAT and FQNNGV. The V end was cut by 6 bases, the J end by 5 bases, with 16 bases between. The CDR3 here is CASSERGRGTGELFF. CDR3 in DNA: TGTGCCAGCAGTGAACGAGGGCGAGGGACCGGGGAGCTGTTTTTT.

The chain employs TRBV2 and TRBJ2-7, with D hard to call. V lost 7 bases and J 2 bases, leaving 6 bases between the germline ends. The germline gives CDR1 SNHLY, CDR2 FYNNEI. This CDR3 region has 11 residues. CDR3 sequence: CASTGTYEQYF. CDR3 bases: TGTGCCAGCACGGGTACCTACGAGCAGTACTTC.

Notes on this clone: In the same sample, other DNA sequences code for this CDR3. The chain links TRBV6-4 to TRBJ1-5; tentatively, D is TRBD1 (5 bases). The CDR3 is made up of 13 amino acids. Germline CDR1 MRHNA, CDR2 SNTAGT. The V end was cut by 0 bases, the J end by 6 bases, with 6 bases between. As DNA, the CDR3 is TGTGCCAGCAGTGACTCGGGGGGTCAGCCCCAGCATTTT. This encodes CASSDSGGQPQHF.